This passage covers 4 T cell receptor beta chains from one sample sequenced in a study of blood T cell repertoires in COVID-19. Clones were read by immunoSEQ multiplex PCR, and TCRdb kept only the in-frame ones, dropping some. The sample yields almost 500,000 clones, about nine tenths seen once. The sample taken for sequencing was PBMCs or T cells enriched from blood (not recorded which). All receptors come from a woman aged 60 to 75 who had recovered from COVID-19.

The CDR3 DNA is TGCGCCAGCAGCCAAGAAGGGGGCACCGGGGAGCTGTTTTTT. This sequence encodes CASSQEGGTGELFF. The chain links TRBV4-1 to TRBJ2-2, with a tentative D call TRBD1 (6 bases). The germline V gene encodes CDR1 MGHRA and CDR2 YSYEKL. V gave up 0 bases and J gave up 4 bases, with 6 bases separating them. The CDR3 length is 14 residues.

The V and J genes are TRBV4-1 and TRBJ2-6; D call uncertain. Germline-derived CDR1 and CDR2 are MGHRA and YSYEKL. The V gene lost 5 bases and the J gene lost 3 bases, with 5 bases spanning the gap. CDR3 length: 13 residues. The CDR3 sequence: CASSELGANVLTF. CDR3 coding DNA: TGCGCCAGCAGCGAACTTGGGGCCAACGTCCTGACTTTC.

This chain connects TRBV5-1 to TRBJ2-3; TRBD2 aligns across 11 bases. The trim removed 4 bases at V and 3 bases at J, leaving 4 bases unmatched. CDR1 is SGHRS, CDR2 YFSETQ, per germline. This CDR3 is 15 amino acids long. The CDR3 nucleotides are TGCGCCAGCAGCACCGGGACTAGCGGTACAGATACGCAGTATTTT. Protein sequence: CASSTGTSGTDTQYF.

The chain joins TRBV4-1 to TRBJ2-1, with 7 bases that match TRBD1. The CDR3 consists of 16 residues. With 4 bases clipped from V and 1 base from J, the junction kept 7 bases outside the gene matches. Per germline, CDR1 MGHRA and CDR2 YSYEKL. The CDR3 sequence is CASSRATGSSYNEQFF. The CDR3 DNA follows: TGCGCCAGCAGCCGAGCGACAGGGAGTTCCTACAATGAGCAGTTCTTC.